What follows are 26 T cell receptor beta chains derived from one specimen sequenced in a study of monozygotic twins with inflammatory bowel disease. TCRdb re-analyzed the 5' RACE reads; it lists each CDR3 protein once, without DNA. This specimen shows approximately 210,000 distinct CDR3 sequences; the ten leading clones hold roughly 7.7%. Sequenced material: blood. These receptors were obtained from a human donor with ulcerative colitis or Crohn's disease, or a healthy co-twin of an affected twin (not recorded which).

V is TRBV12-3 or TRBV12-4 and J is TRBJ2-3; TCRdb proposes TRBD1, but this gene call is untestable without DNA. The length of the CDR3 is 15 residues. CDR3: CASSPGRSSTDTQYF.

The chain employs TRBV19 and TRBJ1-2; as DNA is missing, the TRBD1 call by TCRdb cannot be tested. The CDR3 length is 16 residues. Germline V gene sequence: CDR1 LNHDA, CDR2 SQIVND (reference sequence). The CDR3 region is CASSPRTGGADYGYTF.

The gene calls are TRBV20-1 and TRBJ1-2. Germline V gene lookup returns CDR1 DFQATT and CDR2 SNEGSKA (reference sequence). The CDR3 consists of 14 residues. The CDR3 sequence: CSASPGTANYGYTF.

This sequence joins TRBV7-2 and TRBJ2-1; TCRdb picks TRBD1, but there is no DNA to check that call. This CDR3 contains 16 residues. Germline V CDR1 and CDR2: SGHTA, FQGNSA. CDR3 amino acids: CASSARQGAKYNEQFF.

The chain has TRBV5-6 and TRBJ1-4; TCRdb designates TRBD1, a call that cannot be tested without DNA. This CDR3 has 15 amino acids. Per germline, CDR1 SGHDT and CDR2 YYEEEE. The CDR3 is CASSSRRDNNEKLFF.

This chain links TRBV6-1 with TRBJ2-7. The CDR3 has 12 residues. The germline V gene encodes CDR1 MNHNS and CDR2 SASEGT. This chain's CDR3 is CASSEEKSRQYF.

The J gene is TRBJ2-2, the V gene TRBV30. CDR3 length: 13 amino acids. Germline V gene data show CDR1 as GTSNPN and CDR2 as SVGIG (reference sequence). The CDR3 sequence: CAWSRLDTGELFF.

V gene TRBV28 combines with J gene TRBJ2-7; TCRdb's assignment of TRBD1 cannot be checked, as there is no DNA. The germline gives CDR1 MDHEN, CDR2 SYDVKM. There are 14 residues in the CDR3. CDR3 protein: CASSKQGSPNEQYF.

The chain is built from TRBV28 and TRBJ2-7; TCRdb proposes TRBD1, but this gene call is untestable without DNA. Germline CDR1 is MDHEN and CDR2 is SYDVKM. This CDR3 is 13 amino acids long. The CDR3: CASSSTGQYEQYF.

The chain carries TRBV12-3 or TRBV12-4 and TRBJ2-7; no DNA is available, so the TRBD1 call from TCRdb remains unchecked. The CDR3 totals 13 residues. Here the CDR3 reads CASSPRTVDEQYF.

The chain links TRBV6-2 or TRBV6-3 to TRBJ2-1; TCRdb calls TRBD1, which cannot be checked without DNA. CDR1 and CDR2 (germline): MNHEY, SVGEGT. The CDR3 has 14 residues. CDR3 sequence reads: CASTPGQQPNEQFF.

The chain combines TRBV27 with TRBJ2-7; the TCRdb call, TRBD1, lacks DNA for checking. Germline V gene lookup returns CDR1 MNHEY and CDR2 SMNVEV (reference sequence). This CDR3 has 11 residues. The CDR3: CASGAMYEQYF.

CDR3 sequence: CSARAGRDLFEQYF. The V and J genes are TRBV20-1 and TRBJ2-7; TCRdb's assignment of TRBD2 cannot be checked, as there is no DNA. The CDR3 loop spans 14 amino acids. The germline CDR1 and CDR2 sequences are DFQATT and SNEGSKA (reference sequence).

The chain is built from TRBV12-3 or TRBV12-4 and TRBJ1-5. The CDR3 extends over 14 amino acids. CDR3 sequence reads: CASSFGGSNQPQHF.

This chain links TRBV12-3 or TRBV12-4 with TRBJ1-1. This CDR3 region has 13 residues. CDR3 sequence reads: CASSLGINTEAFF.

The rearrangement uses TRBV12-3 or TRBV12-4 and TRBJ2-1; the D call of TRBD2 rests on TCRdb alone, since no DNA is present to check it. The CDR3 loop spans 19 amino acids. CDR3 residues: CASSLSPYSSGSSYNEQFF.

This rearrangement joins TRBV5-1 to TRBJ1-2; TCRdb proposes TRBD1, but this gene call is untestable without DNA. Per germline, CDR1 SGHRS and CDR2 YFSETQ. This CDR3 region has 15 residues. CDR3 in amino acids: CASSSLTGGDYGYTF.

V usage is TRBV7-8 and J usage is TRBJ2-1; TCRdb's D call of TRBD1 is untestable without DNA. Germline CDR1 is SGHVS and CDR2 is FQNEAQ. The CDR3 loop spans 16 amino acids. The CDR3 spells CASSFSWDVAYNEQFF.

The V and J genes are TRBV4-2 and TRBJ2-4; TCRdb's assignment of TRBD2 cannot be checked, as there is no DNA. The germline V gene has CDR1 LGHNA and CDR2 YNFKEQ. The CDR3 has 16 amino acids. The CDR3 loop reads CASSPRTSGFGDMQYF.

The chain carries TRBV7-2 and TRBJ2-3; no DNA is available, so the TRBD2 call from TCRdb remains unchecked. Germline V gene data show CDR1 as SGHTA and CDR2 as FQGNSA. This CDR3 has 18 residues. The CDR3 loop reads CASSLAFTSGHSTDTQYF.

J is TRBJ1-1 and V is TRBV2; TCRdb picks TRBD1, but there is no DNA to check that call. The CDR3 covers 16 residues. From germline, CDR1 is SNHLY and CDR2 FYNNEI. The CDR3 is CASRAISGQGRTEAFF.

V is TRBV11-2 and J is TRBJ2-5. The CDR3 has 12 amino acids. Germline CDR1 and CDR2: SGHAT and FQNNGV. CDR3: CASSWTRETQYF.

CDR3: CASSVDGQGAGYYGYTF. The chain carries TRBV9 and TRBJ1-2; TCRdb indicates TRBD1, and absent DNA this call remains unverified. The CDR3 extends over 17 amino acids. Germline V lookup: CDR1 SGDLS, CDR2 YYNGEE.

The chain joins TRBV28 to TRBJ2-1. CDR1 and CDR2 (germline): MDHEN, SYDVKM. CDR3 length equals 13 residues. The CDR3 here is CASSYWSYNEQFF.

V gene TRBV5-1 combines with J gene TRBJ2-5; TCRdb picks TRBD1, but there is no DNA to check that call. The CDR3 is 14 residues long. Germline V gene lookup returns CDR1 SGHRS and CDR2 YFSETQ. The CDR3 sequence is CASSLEGLGETQYF.

The J gene is TRBJ1-1, the V gene TRBV5-1; TCRdb's D call, TRBD1, is unchecked because there is no DNA. The germline CDR1 and CDR2 sequences are SGHRS and YFSETQ. The CDR3 covers 14 residues. The CDR3 sequence is CASSLSQRGTEAFF.